The rows below give T cell receptor beta chains drawn from one sample of a study of blood T cell repertoires in COVID-19. Produced via immunoSEQ multiplex PCR; TCRdb's table is partial and in-frame only. This table holds approximately 48,000 clones, around 85% found once. Input material: peripheral blood. The receptors originated from a man in his sixties with acute or convalescent COVID-19. The CDR3 runs from the conserved cysteine through the conserved F or W. A D gene is named only where the DNA matches it firmly. Clone size appears in some rows only: once, few, many, or a class for an expanded clone.

DNA	CDR3	V	J	D	size
TGCGCCAGCCGGGTTCTAGCGGGAGGGCCCGCAGATACGCAGTATTTT	CASRVLAGGPADTQYF	TRBV5-1	TRBJ2-3	TRBD2	-
TGTGCCTGGAGTTTCGAGGCTAGCGCCTTCCAAAGGGACGAGCAGTACTTC	CAWSFEASAFQRDEQYF	TRBV30	TRBJ2-7	-	-
TGTGCCAGCATCAAGTCCGGGACAGGGTCGATCCGGAACACCGGGGAGCTGTTTTTT	CASIKSGTGSIRNTGELFF	TRBV3-1/TRBV3-2	TRBJ2-2	TRBD1	-
TGTGCCAGCAGTGACATCAACACCGGGGAGCTGTTTTTT	CASSDINTGELFF	TRBV6-1	TRBJ2-2	-	-
TGCGCCAGCAGCTCCGGGGGAGCTGGAAACACCATATATTTT	CASSSGGAGNTIYF	TRBV5-1	TRBJ1-3	-	-
TGTGCCAGCAGCGTAGGAACGGGAGTCTACAATGAGCAGTTCTTC	CASSVGTGVYNEQFF	TRBV9	TRBJ2-1	-	once
TGTGCCAGCAGCTTATACGCGGGAGGGGCCTACGAGCAGTACTTC	CASSLYAGGAYEQYF	TRBV11-1	TRBJ2-7	TRBD2	-
TGTGCCAGCAGCTTAGTTGCTAGCGGGAGGGGCACAGATACGCAGTATTTT	CASSLVASGRGTDTQYF	TRBV7-9	TRBJ2-3	TRBD2	-
TGTGCCAGCAGCCCCCGGACGCAGGCGGGAGAGAATGAGCAGTTCTTC	CASSPRTQAGENEQFF	TRBV14	TRBJ2-1	TRBD2	once
TGCGCCAGCAGCTTGGGTCCGGGCGGGGAGCTGTTTTTT	CASSLGPGGELFF	TRBV5-1	TRBJ2-2	-	-
TGTGCCAGCATTCAGAACACTGAAGCTTTCTTT	CASIQNTEAFF	TRBV6-5	TRBJ1-1	-	-
TGTGCCAGCAGCGTAGCCTCCGGGACTAGCATAACCGGGGAGCTGTTTTTT	CASSVASGTSITGELFF	TRBV9	TRBJ2-2	TRBD2	-
TGTGCCAGTAGTAAATCGGTAGCTCGTGGGAGGGCCTTGGATACGCAGTATTTT	CASSKSVARGRALDTQYF	TRBV19	TRBJ2-3	TRBD2	-
TGTGCCAGCAGTTTGGGGACAGGGAAGACCCAGTACTTC	CASSLGTGKTQYF	TRBV28	TRBJ2-5	TRBD1	-
TGTGCCAGCCCTACCGGGACAGACCATAGCGGGAGCTCCTACGAGCAGTACTTC	CASPTGTDHSGSSYEQYF	TRBV28	TRBJ2-7	TRBD2	-
TGTGCCAGCAGCTTAGGACAGGGAATTACCTATGGCTACACCTTC	CASSLGQGITYGYTF	TRBV11-2	TRBJ1-2	TRBD1	-
TGTGCCACCAGTGATGCGACAGGGGGCCACATGTGGGAGCAGTACTTC	CATSDATGGHMWEQYF	TRBV24-1	TRBJ2-7	TRBD1	-
TGTGCCAGTAGTTCCCGGACAGGGGGGATGGAAAAACTGTTTTTT	CASSSRTGGMEKLFF	TRBV19	TRBJ1-4	TRBD1	-
TGTGCCAGCAGTTTTGAGGTAAATCAGCCCCAGCATTTT	CASSFEVNQPQHF	TRBV12-3/TRBV12-4	TRBJ1-5	-	-
TGTGCCACCAGCACACGGGACAGTGGAAACACCATATATTTT	CATSTRDSGNTIYF	TRBV15	TRBJ1-3	TRBD1	few
TGCGCCAGCAGCTTGCGGGAGGACCCGTCCTCCTACAATGAGCAGTTCTTC	CASSLREDPSSYNEQFF	TRBV5-1	TRBJ2-1	TRBD2	once
TGTGCCAGCAGAAACCCCATACAGGTCGAAGCTTTCTTT	CASRNPIQVEAFF	TRBV6-5	TRBJ1-1	-	-
TGTGCCAGTAGTATAGTAGGGGGTGGGCAGCCCCAGCATTTT	CASSIVGGGQPQHF	TRBV19	TRBJ1-5	-	-
TGTGCCAGCAGTGGAGTTGGAGGGATCACAGATACGCAGTATTTT	CASSGVGGITDTQYF	TRBV25-1	TRBJ2-3	-	-
TGTGCCAGCAGTGACTCGTCCCAGGGAGGGGTAGGCTATGGCTACACCTTC	CASSDSSQGGVGYGYTF	TRBV6-4	TRBJ1-2	-	-
TGTGCCAGCAGCTTAGAGGGGGCAGGGACTAATTCACCCCTCCACTTT	CASSLEGAGTNSPLHF	TRBV7-8	TRBJ1-6	TRBD1	-
TGTGCCAGCAGTTACTCGAAAGCCACAAGCGGGACAGATACGCAGTATTTT	CASSYSKATSGTDTQYF	TRBV6-2/TRBV6-3	TRBJ2-3	-	-
TGTGCCAGCAGTGATAGGAGGAGCTCCTACAATGAGCAGTTCTTC	CASSDRRSSYNEQFF	TRBV2	TRBJ2-1	-	-
TGTGCCAGCAGTTGGGGCACCAATCAGCCCCAGCATTTT	CASSWGTNQPQHF	TRBV6-5	TRBJ1-5	-	-
TGCGCCAGTCAGTCCGGGACAGGGGTCTATGGCTACACCTTC	CASQSGTGVYGYTF	TRBV5-1	TRBJ1-2	TRBD1	-
TGTGCCAGCAGCTTAGCGGTGATACAGGGAAAGGGCTACACCTTC	CASSLAVIQGKGYTF	TRBV7-8	TRBJ1-2	-	-
TGTGCCAGCACAAAGGTGTGGTTAGCGGGAGGGGGTGAGCAGTTCTTC	CASTKVWLAGGGEQFF	TRBV2	TRBJ2-1	TRBD2	few
TGTGCCAGCAGCTCTCGGACAGGCATGGACTACGAGCAGTACTTC	CASSSRTGMDYEQYF	TRBV7-9	TRBJ2-7	TRBD1	-
TGTGCCAGCAGTCCACTAGCGGCCACAGATACGCAGTATTTT	CASSPLAATDTQYF	TRBV7-3	TRBJ2-3	TRBD2	-
TGTGCCAGTGGGGACAGTTATAGCAATCAGCCCCAGCATTTT	CASGDSYSNQPQHF	TRBV19	TRBJ1-5	TRBD1	-
TGCAGCGTTGCCCCCTCCTCGTTAGCGGGACTGAAGACCCAGTACTTC	CSVAPSSLAGLKTQYF	TRBV29-1	TRBJ2-5	TRBD2	-
TGTGCCAGCTCACCCACAGGGGCCACTCAGCCCCAGCATTTT	CASSPTGATQPQHF	TRBV18	TRBJ1-5	TRBD1	-
TGTGCCAGCAGTTTGTTGGACAAGGCCTCCTACGAGCAGTACTTC	CASSLLDKASYEQYF	TRBV27	TRBJ2-7	-	-
TGTGCCAGCACCCCTGGGGACATAACCTACGAGCAGTACTTC	CASTPGDITYEQYF	TRBV6-5	TRBJ2-7	-	-
TGTGCCACCAGTGACCAGACATACCGCTACACCTTC	CATSDQTYRYTF	TRBV24-1	TRBJ1-2	-	-
TGCGCCAGCAGCCAGGGACTAGCGGCGGACTCTAGCTCCTACAATGAGCAGTTCTTC	CASSQGLAADSSSYNEQFF	TRBV5-1	TRBJ2-1	TRBD2	-
TGTGCCAGCAGCCACGATGGGCAGAACACCATATATTTT	CASSHDGQNTIYF	TRBV3-1/TRBV3-2	TRBJ1-3	-	-